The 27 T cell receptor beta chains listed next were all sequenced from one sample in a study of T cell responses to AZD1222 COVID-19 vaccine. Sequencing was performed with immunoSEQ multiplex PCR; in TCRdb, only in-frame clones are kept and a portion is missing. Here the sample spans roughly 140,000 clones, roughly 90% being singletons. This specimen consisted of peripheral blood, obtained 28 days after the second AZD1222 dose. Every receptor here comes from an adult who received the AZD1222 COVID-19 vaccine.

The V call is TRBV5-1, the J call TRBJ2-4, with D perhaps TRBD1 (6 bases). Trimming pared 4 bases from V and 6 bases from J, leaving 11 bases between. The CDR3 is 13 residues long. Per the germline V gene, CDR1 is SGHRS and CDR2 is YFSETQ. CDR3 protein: CASSPQGGNIQYF. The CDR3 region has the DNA TGCGCCAGCAGCCCACAAGGGGGAAACATTCAGTACTTC.

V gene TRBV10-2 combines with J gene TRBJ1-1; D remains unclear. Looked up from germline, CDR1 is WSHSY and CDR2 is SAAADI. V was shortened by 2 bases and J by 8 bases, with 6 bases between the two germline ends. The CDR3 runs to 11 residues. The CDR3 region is CASSEIDEAFF. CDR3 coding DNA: TGCGCCAGCAGTGAGATCGACGAAGCTTTCTTT.

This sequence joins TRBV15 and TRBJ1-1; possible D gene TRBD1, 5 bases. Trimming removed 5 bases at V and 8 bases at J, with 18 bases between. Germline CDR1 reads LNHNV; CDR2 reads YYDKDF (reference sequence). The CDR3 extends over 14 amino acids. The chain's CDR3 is CATSGRGLPEEAFF. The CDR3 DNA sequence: TGTGCCACCAGCGGGAGGGGACTGCCTGAAGAAGCTTTCTTT.

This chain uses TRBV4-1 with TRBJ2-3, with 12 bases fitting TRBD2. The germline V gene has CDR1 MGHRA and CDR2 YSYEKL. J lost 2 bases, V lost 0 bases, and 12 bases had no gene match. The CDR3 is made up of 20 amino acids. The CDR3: CASSQESLAGGPGLTDTQYF. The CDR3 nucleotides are TGCGCCAGCAGCCAAGAATCCCTAGCGGGAGGGCCGGGGCTCACAGATACGCAGTATTTT.

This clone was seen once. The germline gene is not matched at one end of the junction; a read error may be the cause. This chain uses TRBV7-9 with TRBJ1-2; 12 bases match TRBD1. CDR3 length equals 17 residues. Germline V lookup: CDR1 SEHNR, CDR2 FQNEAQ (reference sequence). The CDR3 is CAGSLGTGGAKFYGYTF. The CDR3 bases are TGTGCCGGCAGCTTAGGGACAGGGGGCGCGAAGTTCTATGGCTACACCTTC.

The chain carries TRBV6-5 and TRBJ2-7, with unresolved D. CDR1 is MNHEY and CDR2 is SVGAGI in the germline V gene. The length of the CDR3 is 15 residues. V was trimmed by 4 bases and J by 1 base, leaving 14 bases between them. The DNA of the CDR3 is TGTGCCAGCAGTTCATACGGCCTCTCGTCCTACGAGCAGTACTTC. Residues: CASSSYGLSSYEQYF.

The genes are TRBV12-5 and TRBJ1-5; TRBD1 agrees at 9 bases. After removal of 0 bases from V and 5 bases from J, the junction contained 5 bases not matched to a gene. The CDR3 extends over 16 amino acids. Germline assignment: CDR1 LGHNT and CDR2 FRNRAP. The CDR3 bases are TGTGCTAGTGGTTTGGTCCGGGACAGGGTATATCAGCCCCAGCATTTT. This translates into CASGLVRDRVYQPQHF.

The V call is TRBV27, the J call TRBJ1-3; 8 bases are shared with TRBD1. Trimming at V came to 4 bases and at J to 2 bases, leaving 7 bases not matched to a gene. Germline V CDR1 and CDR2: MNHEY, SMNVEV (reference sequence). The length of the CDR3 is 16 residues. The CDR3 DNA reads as TGTGCCAGCAGTTCATCTGCGGACAGGGCTGGAAACACCATATATTTT. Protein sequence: CASSSSADRAGNTIYF.

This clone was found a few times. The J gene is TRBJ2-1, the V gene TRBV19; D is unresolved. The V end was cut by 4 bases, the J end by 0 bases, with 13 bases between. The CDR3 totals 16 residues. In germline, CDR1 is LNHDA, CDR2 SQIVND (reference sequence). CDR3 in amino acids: CASSSPTESSYNEQFF. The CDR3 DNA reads TGTGCCAGTAGTAGTCCGACGGAGAGCTCCTACAATGAGCAGTTCTTC.

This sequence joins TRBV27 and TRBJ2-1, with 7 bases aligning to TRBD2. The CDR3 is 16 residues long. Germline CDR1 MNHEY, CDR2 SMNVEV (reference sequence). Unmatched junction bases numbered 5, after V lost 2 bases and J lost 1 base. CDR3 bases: TGTGCCAGCAGTTTAGGCGGGAGTGATTCCTACAATGAGCAGTTCTTC. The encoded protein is CASSLGGSDSYNEQFF.

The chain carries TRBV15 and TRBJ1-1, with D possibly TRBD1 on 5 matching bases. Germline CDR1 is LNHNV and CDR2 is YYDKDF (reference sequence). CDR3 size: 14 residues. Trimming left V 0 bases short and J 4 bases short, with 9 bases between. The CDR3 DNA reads TGTGCCACCAGCAGAGATAGGGGTGGCACTGAAGCTTTCTTT. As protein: CATSRDRGGTEAFF.

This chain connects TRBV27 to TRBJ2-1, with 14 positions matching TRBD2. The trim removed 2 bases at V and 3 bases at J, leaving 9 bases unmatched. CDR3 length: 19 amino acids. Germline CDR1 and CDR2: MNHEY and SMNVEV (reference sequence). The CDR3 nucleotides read TGTGCCAGCAGTTTAGACGGGACTAGCGGGGGTGGGGTCTACAATGAGCAGTTCTTC. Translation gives CASSLDGTSGGGVYNEQFF.

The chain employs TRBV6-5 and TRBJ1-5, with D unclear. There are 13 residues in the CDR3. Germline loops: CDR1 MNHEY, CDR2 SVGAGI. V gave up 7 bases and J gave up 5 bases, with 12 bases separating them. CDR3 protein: CASTMNGYQPQHF. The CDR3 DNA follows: TGTGCCAGCACCATGAATGGCTATCAGCCCCAGCATTTT.

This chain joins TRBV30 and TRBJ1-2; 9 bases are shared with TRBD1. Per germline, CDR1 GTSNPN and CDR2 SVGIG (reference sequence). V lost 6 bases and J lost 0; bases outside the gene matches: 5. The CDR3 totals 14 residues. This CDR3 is CACLTGGANYGYTF. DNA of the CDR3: TGTGCCTGCCTGACAGGGGGGGCTAACTATGGCTACACCTTC.

The CDR3 loop is CASSWTGNNEQYF. The CDR3 nucleotides are TGCGCCAGCAGCTGGACAGGGAACAACGAGCAGTACTTC. J is TRBJ2-7 and V is TRBV5-1; 8 nucleotides align to TRBD1. Looked up from germline, CDR1 is SGHRS and CDR2 is YFSETQ. The length of the CDR3 is 13 residues. V dropped 3 bases and J dropped 5; count of bases not matched to a gene: 4. Filled out from reference TRBV5-1 and TRBJ2-7, the complete variable domain reads KAGVTQTPRYLIKTRGQQVTLSCSPISGHRSVSWYQQTPGQGLQFLFEYFSETQRNKGNFPGRFSGRQFSNSRSEMNVSTLELGDSALYLCASSWTGNNEQYFGPGTRLTVT.

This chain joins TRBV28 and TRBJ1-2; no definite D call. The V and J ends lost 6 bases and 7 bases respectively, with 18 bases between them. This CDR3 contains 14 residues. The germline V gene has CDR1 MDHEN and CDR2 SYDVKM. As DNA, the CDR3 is TGTGCCAGCAGGGGCGGGAGTCTAGGAGGTGGCTACACCTTC. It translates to CASRGGSLGGGYTF.

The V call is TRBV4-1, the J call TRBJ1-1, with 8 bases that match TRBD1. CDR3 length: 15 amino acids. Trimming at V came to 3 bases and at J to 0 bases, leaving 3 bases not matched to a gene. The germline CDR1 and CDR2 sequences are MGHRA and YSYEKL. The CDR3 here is CASSHRTGLNTEAFF. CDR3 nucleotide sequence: TGCGCCAGCAGCCACCGGACAGGGCTGAACACTGAAGCTTTCTTT.

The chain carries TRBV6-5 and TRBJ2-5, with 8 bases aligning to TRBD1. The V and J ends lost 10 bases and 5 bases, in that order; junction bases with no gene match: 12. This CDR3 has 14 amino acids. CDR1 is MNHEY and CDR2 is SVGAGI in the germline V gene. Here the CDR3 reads CATETFRGQETQYF. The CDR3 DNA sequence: TGTGCCACAGAAACCTTCAGGGGGCAGGAGACCCAGTACTTC.

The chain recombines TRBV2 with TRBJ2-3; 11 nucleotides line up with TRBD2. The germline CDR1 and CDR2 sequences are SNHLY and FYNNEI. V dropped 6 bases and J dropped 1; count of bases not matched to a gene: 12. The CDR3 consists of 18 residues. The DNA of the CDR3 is TGTGCCAGCAGGCTACTAGCGGGAGAGGGCGGCGGCACAGATACGCAGTATTTT. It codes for CASRLLAGEGGGTDTQYF.

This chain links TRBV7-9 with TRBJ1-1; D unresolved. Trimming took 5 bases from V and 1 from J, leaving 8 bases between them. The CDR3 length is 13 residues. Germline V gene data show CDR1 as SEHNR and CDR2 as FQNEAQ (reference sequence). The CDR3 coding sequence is TGTGCCAGCAGCCCGAAAGGGAACACTGAAGCTTTCTTT. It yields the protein CASSPKGNTEAFF.

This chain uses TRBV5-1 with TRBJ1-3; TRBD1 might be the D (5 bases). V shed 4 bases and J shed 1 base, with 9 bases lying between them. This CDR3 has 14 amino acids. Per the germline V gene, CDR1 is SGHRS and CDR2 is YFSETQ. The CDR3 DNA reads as TGCGCCAGCAGCGAGCAGGGATCTGGAAACACCATATATTTT. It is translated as CASSEQGSGNTIYF. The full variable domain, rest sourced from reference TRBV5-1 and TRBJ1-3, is KAGVTQTPRYLIKTRGQQVTLSCSPISGHRSVSWYQQTPGQGLQFLFEYFSETQRNKGNFPGRFSGRQFSNSRSEMNVSTLELGDSALYLCASSEQGSGNTIYFGEGSWLTVV.

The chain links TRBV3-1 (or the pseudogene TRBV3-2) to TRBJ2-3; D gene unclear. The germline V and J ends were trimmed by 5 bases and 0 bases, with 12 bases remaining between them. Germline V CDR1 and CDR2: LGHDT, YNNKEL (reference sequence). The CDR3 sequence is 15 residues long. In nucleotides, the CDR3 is TGTGCCAGCAGCTCGACGGGTGCTAGCACAGATACGCAGTATTTT. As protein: CASSSTGASTDTQYF.

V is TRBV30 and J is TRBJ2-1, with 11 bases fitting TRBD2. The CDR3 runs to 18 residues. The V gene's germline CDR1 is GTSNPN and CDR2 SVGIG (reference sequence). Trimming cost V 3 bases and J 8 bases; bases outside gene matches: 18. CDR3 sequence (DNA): TGTGCCTGGAGCGGGACCGCACGGCCTAGCGGGAGGTGGTATGAGCAGTTCTTC. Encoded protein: CAWSGTARPSGRWYEQFF.

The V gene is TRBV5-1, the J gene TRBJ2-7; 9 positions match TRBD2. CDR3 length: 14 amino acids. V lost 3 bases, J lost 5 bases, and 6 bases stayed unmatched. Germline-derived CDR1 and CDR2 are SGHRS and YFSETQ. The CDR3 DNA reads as TGCGCCAGCAGCTCCCAACTAGCGGGTAACGAGCAGTACTTC. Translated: CASSSQLAGNEQYF.

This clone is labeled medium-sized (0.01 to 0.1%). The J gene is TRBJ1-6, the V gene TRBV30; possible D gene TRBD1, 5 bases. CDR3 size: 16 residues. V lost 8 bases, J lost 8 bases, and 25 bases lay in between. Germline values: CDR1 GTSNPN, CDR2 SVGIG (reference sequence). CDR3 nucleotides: TGTGCCAGCCCTCTAAGGGGAGAGGGCCGGGATTCACCCCTCCACTTT. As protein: CASPLRGEGRDSPLHF.

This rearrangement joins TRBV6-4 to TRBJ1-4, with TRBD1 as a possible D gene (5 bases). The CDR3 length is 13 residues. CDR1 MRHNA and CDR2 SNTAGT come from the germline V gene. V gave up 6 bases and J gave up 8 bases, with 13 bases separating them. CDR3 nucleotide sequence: TGTGCCAGCAGCCCCCGGGGGGGGGAAAAACTGTTTTTT. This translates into CASSPRGGEKLFF.

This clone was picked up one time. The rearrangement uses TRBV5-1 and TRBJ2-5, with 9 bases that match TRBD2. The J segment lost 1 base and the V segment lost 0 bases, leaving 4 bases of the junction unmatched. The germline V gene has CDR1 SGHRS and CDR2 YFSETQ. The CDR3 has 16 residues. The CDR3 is CASSLGGGRAQETQYF. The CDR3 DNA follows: TGCGCCAGCAGCTTGGGTGGCGGGAGGGCCCAAGAGACCCAGTACTTC.